The T cell receptor (beta chain) described here comes from a study of T cells after yellow fever vaccination. Study-wide background: SMART-Seq v4 Ultra Low Input handled preparation of low-cell-number fractions. Study results and limitations: Clonotypes appearing in both CD4 and CD8 compartments existed, and their share was small.

Trimming left V 8 bases short and J 2 bases short, with 16 bases between. This CDR3 spans 14 amino acids. The germline V gene encodes CDR1 DFQATT and CDR2 SNEGSKA (reference sequence). This clonotype was seen only a few times. Its antigen is unidentified. A single record per CDR3 protein comes from TCRdb applying MiXCR to the 5' RACE reads. The sample includes 500,000 to 700,000 distinct CDR3 sequences, about 19% of them seen just once. The chain joins TRBV20-1 to TRBJ2-1, with no clear D. This TCR came from a man aged 25 to 40 who received the YFV17D yellow fever vaccine. The input for sequencing was PBMCs, taken 15 days after the yellow fever booster vaccination. This CDR3 reads CSYGPGSPYNEQFF. Here the CDR3 DNA reads TGCAGTTACGGCCCGGGCTCGCCCTACAATGAGCAGTTCTTC.